This TCR beta chain was documented in a study of CD8+CD57+ T cells in acquired aplastic anemia. Overall study: CD4+ and CD8+ cells, once sorted, gave DNA averaging around 3.4 ug.

Profiling that covered TCR beta VDJ and CDR3 relied on genomic DNA as its template. TCRdb reprocessed the reads via MiXCR and lists one record per CDR3 protein. Of some 170,000 distinct CDR3 sequences detected, 40% to 50% appear once; the ten largest clones hold 1.1%. The V segment lost 0 bases and the J segment 8 bases; nucleotides outside the gene matches: 6. From germline, CDR1 is DFQATT and CDR2 SNEGSKA (reference sequence). The CDR3 runs 13 residues. Sequencing involved patients with CD8+CD57+ cell expansion previously shown by flow cytometry. This TCR derives from a human donor with aplastic anemia. The rearrangement links TRBV20-1 to TRBJ1-2; 7 nucleotides match TRBD1. The source material was sorted CD4+, CD8+, or CD8+CD57+ T cells (not recorded which) from PBMCs. The CDR3 protein is CSAREGNRGGYTF. The CDR3 nucleotides are TGCAGTGCTAGAGAAGGGAACAGGGGCGGCTACACCTTC.